Ten or more counts support the clone carrying this T cell receptor (beta chain). Its antigen is as yet unknown. V lost 5 bases, J lost 10 bases, and 24 bases lay in between. The CDR3 contains 16 residues. This entry is derived from a study of T cell repertoires in cytomegalovirus infection. Study background: Researchers turned to recently identified HLA-C-restricted CMV epitopes as well as well-studied HLA-B-restricted ones. Indicated by public TCR beta signatures were CMV infection and matching HLA type.

Using its own MiXCR run on the reads, TCRdb lists one record per CDR3 protein. This sample carries about 770,000 distinct CDR3 sequences, approximately 32% of them seen once, and the ten largest clones take about 12%. General study points: Cumulative public TCR beta family frequency identified carriers of CMV plus the relevant HLA. HLA-C-restricted CMV clonotypes gave the most frequent clonotype in two of eight donors.

The genes are TRBV12-3 or TRBV12-4 and TRBJ2-1; D unclear. The origin of this receptor is a human donor in good health (CMV status not recorded). Some clones in this sample may be carry-over from other donors' samples. The material was cultured CD8+ T cells from PBMCs, obtained from culture after CMV antigen stimulation. The CDR3 region has the DNA TGTGCCAGCAGTACCCAGGAAAGTGTTGGAAGGAAGGAGCAGTTCTTC. Its translation: CASSTQESVGRKEQFF.